This T cell receptor beta chain appears in the sequencing data of a study of T-cell memory formation after mild COVID-19. Study-wide results and caveats: Day 15 to 85 contracting clones showed balanced CD4/CD8; later expanders leaned CD4+. Certain responding clones were present in pre-infection memory, suggesting participation of cross-reactive memory.

This clonotype showed up just a few times. Its cognate antigen is unknown. UMIs and sample barcodes were carried by the TCR alpha and TCR beta cDNA libraries that 5'RACE produced using constant-segment primers. TCRdb itself ran the 5' RACE reads through MiXCR, one entry per CDR3 protein. The table has some 300,000 distinct CDR3 sequences, 20% to 25% seen once. This CDR3 spans 16 amino acids. The V segment lost 4 bases and the J segment 0 bases; nucleotides outside the gene matches: 4. The germline V gene has CDR1 SGHRS and CDR2 YFSETQ. This rearrangement joins TRBV5-1 to TRBJ2-7; 13 positions agree with TRBD2. The receptor's source is a man younger than 35 who had mild COVID-19 (a few samples of this study predate the infection). Cell type and time point are not known. The sample was PBMCs or a T cell subset sorted from them (not recorded which). For the CDR3, the DNA is TGCGCCAGCAGCGTACTAGCGGGGGGGCCCTCCTACGAGCAGTACTTC. The encoded protein is CASSVLAGGPSYEQYF.